A few counts support the clone carrying this T cell receptor (beta chain). The antigen is not known. This CDR3 is built from 15 residues. V shed 7 bases and J 3 bases; nucleotides not matched to a gene: 8. Germline V gives CDR1 MNHEY, CDR2 SVGAGI. The source of the sample is a study of cytomegalovirus exposure and HLA in healthy donors. Notes on the study in general: Sequencing depth roughly uniform across donors was assumed in presence/absence analyses.

The PCR contained 60 Vbeta and 13 Jbeta primers. Assay used: immunoSEQ multiplex PCR; TCRdb lists only in-frame clones, some missing. The table has about 99,000 clones, about 9.5% seen once. This chain connects TRBV6-5 to TRBJ2-7, with 11 bases matching TRBD2. This clonotype was sampled from a man aged 35-49 years in good health and CMV-seropositive. The source material was PBMCs. The CDR3 sequence: CASTILAGGVYEQYF. The CDR3 DNA reads TGTGCCAGCACCATCCTAGCGGGAGGCGTCTACGAGCAGTACTTC.